This T cell receptor (beta chain) was retrieved from a study of T-cell reconstitution after alpha-beta-depleted transplantation in children. The study, taken as a whole, reports: Reportedly, alpha-beta T cells present about two months post-transplant originated from several hundred expanded clones of graft origin. It was newly produced T cells that mostly accounted for T-cell counts and diversity one year after transplant. From surviving recipient T cells and thymic progenitors came the high day-60 TCRbeta diversity observed in some patients.

The count of this clonotype is one. Its matching antigen is unknown. Unique molecular identifiers were incorporated into the prepared TCRbeta library. In TCRdb, the PCR reads were re-called with MiXCR into one record per CDR3 protein. Among 250,000 or so distinct CDR3 sequences, roughly 25% were seen once, and the ten largest hold around 4.8%. The TCR sequence derives from a female patient between 2 and 15 years old who had a stem cell transplant for congenital amegakaryocytic thrombocytopenia, so the T cells may come from the graft donor. Source: PBMCs, mostly from graft donor cells, taken 360 days after TCRalphabeta/CD19-depleted stem cell transplant.

For the CDR3, the DNA is TGCGCCAGCAGCCAAGAAGGGTTCAAGGGACCCCTCCACTTT. Translated: CASSQEGFKGPLHF. J is TRBJ1-6 and V is TRBV4-1; D is unclear. The germline V gene has CDR1 MGHRA and CDR2 YSYEKL. The CDR3 runs 14 residues. V was clipped by 0 bases and J by 12 bases, with 12 bases between them.